This TCR beta chain comes out of a study of blood T cell repertoires in COVID-19. Study at large: The origin of the acute and convalescent COVID-19 samples was the United States, Italy and Spain. Sources were T cells, B-cell-depleted T cells, or PBMCs; the material itself was cDNA or gDNA.

Original analysis: Reference gene primers were amplified, and this amplification served to estimate nucleated cell counts. Some clones are missing from TCRdb's copy, which holds only in-frame ones; the method was immunoSEQ multiplex PCR. The V and J calls and the clone size are those of that table, but D and trimming were determined from the DNA. In the table there are more than 45,000 clones, around 86% of which are singletons. The CDR3 spans 15 residues. The V segment lost 5 bases and the J segment 6 bases; nucleotides outside the gene matches: 6. Germline CDR1 reads LNHDA; CDR2 reads SQIVND (reference sequence).

The receptor was isolated from a man aged 60 to 69 with active or convalescent COVID-19. Material: peripheral blood. V and J are TRBV19 and TRBJ1-6; 8 nucleotides agree with TRBD1. The CDR3 spells CASSLQGAGNSPLHF. For the CDR3, the DNA is TGTGCCAGTAGTCTCCAGGGGGCAGGTAATTCACCCCTCCACTTT.